This TCR beta chain derives from a study of T cell responses to AZD1222 COVID-19 vaccine. The protocol was immunoSEQ multiplex PCR, while the TCRdb copy is restricted to in-frame clones and leaves out a portion. Here the sample spans roughly 150,000 clones, around 87% being singletons. The CDR3 is 17 amino acids. Germline CDR1 reads MDHEN; CDR2 reads SYDVKM. V dropped 5 bases and J dropped 2; count of bases not matched to a gene: 10. Sample: peripheral blood, taken 28 days after the second AZD1222 dose. The receptor comes from an adult who received the AZD1222 COVID-19 vaccine. The rearrangement joins TRBV28 to TRBJ1-3; 9 bases line up with TRBD1. The CDR3 region has the DNA TGTGCCAGCAGTCCTATGAAACAGGGGGCGCCTGGAAACACCATATATTTT. This sequence encodes CASSPMKQGAPGNTIYF.